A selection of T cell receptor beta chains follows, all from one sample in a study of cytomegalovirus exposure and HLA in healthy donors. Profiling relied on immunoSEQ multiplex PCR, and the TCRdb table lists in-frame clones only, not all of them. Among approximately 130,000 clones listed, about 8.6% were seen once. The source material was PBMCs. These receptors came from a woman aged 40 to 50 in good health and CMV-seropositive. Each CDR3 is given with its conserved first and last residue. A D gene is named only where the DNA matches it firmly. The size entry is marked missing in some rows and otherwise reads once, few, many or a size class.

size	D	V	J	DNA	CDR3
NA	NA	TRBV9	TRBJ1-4	TGTGCCAGCAGCGTAGGGACGGGGAATGAAAAACTGTTTTTT	CASSVGTGNEKLFF
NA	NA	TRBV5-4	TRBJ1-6	TGTGCCAGCAGCTCAACAGTTTATAATTCACCCCTCCACTTT	CASSSTVYNSPLHF
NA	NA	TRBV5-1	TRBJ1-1	TGCGCCAGCAGCTTGGACCCCCAGAAGAACACTGAAGCTTTCTTT	CASSLDPQKNTEAFF
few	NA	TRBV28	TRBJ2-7	TGTGCCAGCAGTCCCACAGGGTTTTCCTACGAGCAGTACTTC	CASSPTGFSYEQYF
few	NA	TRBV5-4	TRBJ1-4	TGTGCCAGCAGCTTGGACCCGGGATCTAATGAAAAACTGTTTTTT	CASSLDPGSNEKLFF
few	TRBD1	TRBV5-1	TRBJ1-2	TGCGCCAGCAGCGGTGGACAGGAGGGTCGGGGCTACACCTTC	CASSGGQEGRGYTF
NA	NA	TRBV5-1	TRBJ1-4	TGCGCCAGCAGCTTGCGCCAGGGGAATGAAAAACTGTTTTTT	CASSLRQGNEKLFF
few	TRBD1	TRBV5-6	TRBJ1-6	TGTGCCAGCAGCCGGACTGATAGGGGGCTTTCTTCACCCCTCCACTTT	CASSRTDRGLSSPLHF
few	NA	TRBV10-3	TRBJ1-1	TGTGCCATATCAGGGAGGGGGGGAAACACTGAAGCTTTCTTT	CAISGRGGNTEAFF
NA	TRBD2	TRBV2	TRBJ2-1	TGTGCCAGCGCGTGGACTAGCGGGCGTGATGAGCAGTTCTTC	CASAWTSGRDEQFF
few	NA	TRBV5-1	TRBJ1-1	TGCGCCAGCTGCGAGGGGAACACTGAAGCTTTCTTT	CASCEGNTEAFF
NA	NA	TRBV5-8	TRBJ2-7	TGTGCCAGCAGCCTAACCCACTACGAGCAGTACTTC	CASSLTHYEQYF